This TCR beta chain appears in the sequencing data of a study of blood T cell repertoires in COVID-19. Study background: The cDNA or gDNA used as material had been derived from T cells, B-cell-depleted T cells, or PBMCs.

Authors' methods: Cell counts per sample came from amplifying reference gene primers. The assay was immunoSEQ multiplex PCR, and TCRdb's table has in-frame clones only and misses some. The D gene and trimming were derived from the DNA, and the V and J assignments and clone size from that table. The sample contains some 170,000 clones, about 90% of which appear only once. Individuals aged about 18 to 89 years were recruited from approximately 24 US areas. Cohorts were assigned according to the clinical history that participants reported. The receptor was derived from a human donor with acute COVID-19. The donor label of this sample is uncertain. Material: PBMCs or T cells enriched from blood (not recorded which).

The CDR3 sequence is CASREGGLAGGLSSYNEQFF. The CDR3 DNA reads as TGTGCCAGCAGGGAGGGGGGGCTAGCGGGGGGGCTTAGCTCCTACAATGAGCAGTTCTTC. The chain recombines TRBV3-1 (or the pseudogene TRBV3-2) with TRBJ2-1, with TRBD2 matching 12 bases. The ends lost 6 bases at V and 0 bases at J; junction bases unmatched: 15. CDR3 length: 20 amino acids. In germline, CDR1 is LGHDT, CDR2 YNNKEL (reference sequence).